Presented here are 2 T cell receptor beta chains from one specimen sequenced in a study of long-term antiretroviral therapy in people with HIV. Version v3.0 of the immunoSEQ assay ran at survey level. Sequencing used immunoSEQ multiplex PCR; TCRdb keeps in-frame clones, though not all of them. The sample includes fewer than 25,000 clones, roughly 80% of them seen just once. Sample: unsorted PBMCs, taken 4.4 years after starting antiretroviral therapy. All receptors derive from a man younger than 45 with HIV.

The CDR3 DNA follows: TGTGCCAGCAGTTACTCGGACAGTCCTGGAAACACCATATATTTT. Translating gives CASSYSDSPGNTIYF. The chain recombines TRBV6-6 with TRBJ1-3; D possibly corresponds to TRBD1 (6 bases). The germline V gene encodes CDR1 MNHNY and CDR2 SVGAGI (reference sequence). The CDR3 has 15 residues. The V gene lost 0 bases and the J gene lost 2 bases, with 8 bases spanning the gap.

The chain recombines TRBV6-1 with TRBJ2-5; tentative D call: TRBD1 (6 bases). The length of the CDR3 is 13 residues. CDR1 and CDR2 (germline): MNHNS, SASEGT. V lost 2 bases, J lost 5 bases, and 9 bases lay in between. The CDR3 here is CASSEMRGETQYF. DNA of the CDR3: TGTGCCAGCAGTGAAATGAGGGGGGAGACCCAGTACTTC.